The next 5 T cell receptor beta chains were all read from a single sample in a study of tumor and adjacent non-tumor tissue in lung cancer. TCRbeta libraries were built with three rounds of nested PCR, modified from ARM-PCR. A single record per CDR3 protein comes from TCRdb applying MiXCR to the multiplex PCR reads. The table records about 93,000 distinct CDR3 sequences, around 59% of them present only once. The template was RNA from unsorted bulk tissue. The sequenced sample was lung tumor tissue. The receptors come from an older man with non-small cell lung cancer.

V usage is TRBV12-3 or TRBV12-4 and J usage is TRBJ2-7; D might be TRBD1 (7 bases). The CDR3 length is 14 residues. V was cut by 10 bases and J by 2 bases, with 18 bases left in between. The CDR3: CATRTGLAAYEQYF. The CDR3 bases are TGTGCCACCAGGACAGGATTAGCGGCCTACGAGCAGTACTTC.

This clonotype was observed a handful of times. J is TRBJ2-3 and V is TRBV28, with TRBD1 matching 9 bases. The V gene's germline CDR1 is MDHEN and CDR2 SYDVKM. The V and J ends lost 2 bases and 1 base, in that order; junction bases with no gene match: 7. This CDR3 has 17 residues. CDR3 coding DNA: TGTGCCAGCAGTTTAGACACAGGGGGCGCTGGCACAGATACGCAGTATTTT. It is translated as CASSLDTGGAGTDTQYF.

This clonotype was seen a handful of times. A much bigger clone sits one base away, suggesting this may be a read error. This chain links TRBV6-5 with TRBJ2-1; D gene uncertain. Looked up from germline, CDR1 is MNHEY and CDR2 is SVGAGI. CDR3 length: 14 amino acids. CDR3 coding DNA: TGTGTCAGCAGTTACTCGAGACGGCCCCCGGAGCAGTTCTTC. Translated, it gives CVSSYSRRPPEQFF.

Concerning this clonotype itself: One junction end disagrees with the germline gene, perhaps due to a read error. The CDR3 nucleotides read TGCGCCAGCAGCTCCTCCAGGGATATCACTGACGCTTTCTTT. Protein product: CASSSSRDITDAFF. The V gene is TRBV5-1, the J gene TRBJ1-1; a possible D gene is TRBD1 (5 bases). The CDR3 contains 14 residues. Per the germline V gene, CDR1 is SGHRS and CDR2 is YFSETQ.

A note on this clonotype: One junction end does not reproduce the germline sequence, and a read error may be involved. V usage is TRBV10-3 and J usage is TRBJ2-7; D tentatively reads TRBD1 or TRBD2 (6 bases each). Germline CDR1 and CDR2: ENHRY and SYGVKD. CDR3 length: 13 residues. The CDR3 nucleotides are TGTGCCATCAGTGGGGGGGCCTCATACGGGCAGTACTTC. Translating it yields CAISGGASYGQYF.